Sequencing of this TCR beta chain was carried out in a study of cytomegalovirus exposure and HLA in healthy donors. Study-level findings and limits: Of the V segments, some could not be distinguished, including TRBV6-2 and TRBV6-3, and were excluded. In a later analysis, CMV-associated beta chains were mostly HLA-associated, it appeared.

As for this clone: Its antigen is unidentified.

V lost 1 base to trimming and J lost 4 bases, with 8 bases between them. Germline V gene lookup returns CDR1 MGHRA and CDR2 YSYEKL. The CDR3 totals 14 residues. PCR involved 60 Vbeta and 13 Jbeta primers. The table came from immunoSEQ multiplex PCR; TCRdb's copy has only in-frame clones and leaves some out. The sample shows some 130,000 clones, roughly four fifths of them seen only once. Healthy bone marrow donors formed the donor group. The V gene is TRBV4-1, the J gene TRBJ2-1, with D hard to call. Sequencing input: PBMCs. The sequence derives from a male donor in good health and CMV-seropositive. The CDR3 sequence: CASSQVTLYNEQFF. The CDR3 DNA sequence: TGCGCCAGCAGCCAAGTAACTCTATACAATGAGCAGTTCTTC.